Sequencing of this T cell receptor beta chain was carried out in a study of blood T cell repertoires in COVID-19. About the study: Italy, Spain and the United States were the sources of the convalescent and acute COVID-19 samples.

Clones were sequenced by immunoSEQ multiplex PCR, and TCRdb holds only the in-frame ones, with some missing. The data hold about 22,000 clones, with about 83% observed a single time. This CDR3 spans 15 amino acids. CDR1 is LGHDT, CDR2 YNNKEL, per germline (reference sequence). Trimming left V 3 bases short and J 0 bases short, with 11 bases between. This receptor was taken from a man between 65 and 80 years old with acute or convalescent COVID-19. V is TRBV3-1 (or the pseudogene TRBV3-2) and J is TRBJ1-2; perhaps TRBD1 as D (5 bases). Sequenced sample: peripheral blood. The CDR3 bases are TGTGCCAGCAGCCAGTGGGACTTATCTAACTATGGCTACACCTTC. This encodes CASSQWDLSNYGYTF.